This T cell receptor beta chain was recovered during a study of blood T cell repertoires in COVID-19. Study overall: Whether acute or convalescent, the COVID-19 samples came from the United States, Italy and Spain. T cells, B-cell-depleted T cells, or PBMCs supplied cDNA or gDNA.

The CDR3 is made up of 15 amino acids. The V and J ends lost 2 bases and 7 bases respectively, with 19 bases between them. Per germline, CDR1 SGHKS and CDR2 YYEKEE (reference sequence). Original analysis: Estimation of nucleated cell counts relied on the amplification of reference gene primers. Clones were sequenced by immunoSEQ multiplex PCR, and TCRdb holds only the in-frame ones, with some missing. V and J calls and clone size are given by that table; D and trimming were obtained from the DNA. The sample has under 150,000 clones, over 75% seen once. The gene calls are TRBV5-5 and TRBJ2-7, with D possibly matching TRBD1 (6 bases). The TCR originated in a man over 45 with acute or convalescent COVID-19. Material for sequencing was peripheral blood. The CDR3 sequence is CASSLGHRAPGEQYF. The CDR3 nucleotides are TGTGCCAGCAGCTTAGGACACAGGGCCCCGGGGGAGCAGTACTTC.